The sequence of this T cell receptor beta chain was determined in a study of blood T cell repertoires in COVID-19. TCRdb keeps only in-frame clones here, not all; method: immunoSEQ multiplex PCR. Here the sample spans about 70,000 clones, around 80% being singletons. This clone turned up a few times. The sequencing input was peripheral blood. This receptor was taken from a man aged 80 or over with acute or convalescent COVID-19.

The CDR3 DNA follows: TGTGCCAGCAGCTTAGTTGCGACAGGGGCCTACGAGCAGTACTTC. Translation: CASSLVATGAYEQYF. The chain uses TRBV7-2 and TRBJ2-7, with 8 bases identical to TRBD1. Germline loops: CDR1 SGHTA, CDR2 FQGNSA. The CDR3 spans 15 residues. J was trimmed by 2 bases and V by 1 base; bases with no gene match: 4. The complete variable domain, with remaining parts taken from reference TRBV7-2 and TRBJ2-7, reads GAGVSQSPSNKVTEKGKDVELRCDPISGHTALYWYRQSLGQGLEFLIYFQGNSAPDKSGLPSDRFSAERTGGSVSTLTIQRTQQEDSAVYLCASSLVATGAYEQYFGPGTRLTVT.